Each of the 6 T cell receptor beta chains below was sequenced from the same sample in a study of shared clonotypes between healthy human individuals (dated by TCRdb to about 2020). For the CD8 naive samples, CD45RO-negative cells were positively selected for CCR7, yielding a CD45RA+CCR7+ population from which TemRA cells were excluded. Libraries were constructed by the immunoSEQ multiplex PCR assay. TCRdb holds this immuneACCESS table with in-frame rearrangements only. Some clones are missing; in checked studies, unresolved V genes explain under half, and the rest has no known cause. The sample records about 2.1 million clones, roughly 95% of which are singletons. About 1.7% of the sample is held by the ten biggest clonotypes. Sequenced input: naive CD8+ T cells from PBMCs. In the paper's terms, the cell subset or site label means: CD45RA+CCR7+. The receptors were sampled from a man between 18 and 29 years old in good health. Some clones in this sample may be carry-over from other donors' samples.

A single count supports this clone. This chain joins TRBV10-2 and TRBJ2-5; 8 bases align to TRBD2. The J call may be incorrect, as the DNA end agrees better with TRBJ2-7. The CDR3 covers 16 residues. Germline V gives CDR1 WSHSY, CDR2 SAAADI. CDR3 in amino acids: CASITREGTSSYEQYF. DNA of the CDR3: TGCGCCAGCATCACCCGTGAAGGGACTAGCTCCTACGAGCAGTACTTC.

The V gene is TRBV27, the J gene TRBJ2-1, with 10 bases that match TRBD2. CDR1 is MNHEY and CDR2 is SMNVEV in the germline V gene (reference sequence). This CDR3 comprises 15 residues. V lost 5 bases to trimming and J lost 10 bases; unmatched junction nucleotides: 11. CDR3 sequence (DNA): TGTGCCAGCAGTACATCCCTAGCGGGAGCTAGGGAGCAGTTCTTC. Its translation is CASSTSLAGAREQFF.

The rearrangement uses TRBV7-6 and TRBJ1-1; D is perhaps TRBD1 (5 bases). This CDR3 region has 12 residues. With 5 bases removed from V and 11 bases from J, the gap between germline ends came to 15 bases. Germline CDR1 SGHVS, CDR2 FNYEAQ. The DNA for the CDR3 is TGTGCCAGCAGCCCCCGGGGGGGGGAGGCTTTCTTT. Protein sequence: CASSPRGGEAFF.

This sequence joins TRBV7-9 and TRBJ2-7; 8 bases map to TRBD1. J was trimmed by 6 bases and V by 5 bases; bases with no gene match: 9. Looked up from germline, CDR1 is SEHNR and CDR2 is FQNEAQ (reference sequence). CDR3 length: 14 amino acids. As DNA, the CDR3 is TGTGCCAGCAGCGATCGACAGGGGCACTCCGAGCAGTACTTC. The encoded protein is CASSDRQGHSEQYF.

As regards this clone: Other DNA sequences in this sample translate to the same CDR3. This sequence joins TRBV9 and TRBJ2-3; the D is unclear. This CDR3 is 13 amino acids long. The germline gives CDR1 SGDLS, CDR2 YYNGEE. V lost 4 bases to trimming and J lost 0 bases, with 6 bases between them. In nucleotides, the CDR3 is TGTGCCAGCAGCCCCGCCAGCACAGATACGCAGTATTTT. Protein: CASSPASTDTQYF.

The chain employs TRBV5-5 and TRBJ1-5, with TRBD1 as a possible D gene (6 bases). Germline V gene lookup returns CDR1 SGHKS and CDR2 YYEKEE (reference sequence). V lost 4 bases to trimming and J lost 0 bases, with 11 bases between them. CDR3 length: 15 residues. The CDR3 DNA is TGTGCCAGCAGCCAGGGGCCCTATAGCAATCAGCCCCAGCATTTT. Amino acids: CASSQGPYSNQPQHF.